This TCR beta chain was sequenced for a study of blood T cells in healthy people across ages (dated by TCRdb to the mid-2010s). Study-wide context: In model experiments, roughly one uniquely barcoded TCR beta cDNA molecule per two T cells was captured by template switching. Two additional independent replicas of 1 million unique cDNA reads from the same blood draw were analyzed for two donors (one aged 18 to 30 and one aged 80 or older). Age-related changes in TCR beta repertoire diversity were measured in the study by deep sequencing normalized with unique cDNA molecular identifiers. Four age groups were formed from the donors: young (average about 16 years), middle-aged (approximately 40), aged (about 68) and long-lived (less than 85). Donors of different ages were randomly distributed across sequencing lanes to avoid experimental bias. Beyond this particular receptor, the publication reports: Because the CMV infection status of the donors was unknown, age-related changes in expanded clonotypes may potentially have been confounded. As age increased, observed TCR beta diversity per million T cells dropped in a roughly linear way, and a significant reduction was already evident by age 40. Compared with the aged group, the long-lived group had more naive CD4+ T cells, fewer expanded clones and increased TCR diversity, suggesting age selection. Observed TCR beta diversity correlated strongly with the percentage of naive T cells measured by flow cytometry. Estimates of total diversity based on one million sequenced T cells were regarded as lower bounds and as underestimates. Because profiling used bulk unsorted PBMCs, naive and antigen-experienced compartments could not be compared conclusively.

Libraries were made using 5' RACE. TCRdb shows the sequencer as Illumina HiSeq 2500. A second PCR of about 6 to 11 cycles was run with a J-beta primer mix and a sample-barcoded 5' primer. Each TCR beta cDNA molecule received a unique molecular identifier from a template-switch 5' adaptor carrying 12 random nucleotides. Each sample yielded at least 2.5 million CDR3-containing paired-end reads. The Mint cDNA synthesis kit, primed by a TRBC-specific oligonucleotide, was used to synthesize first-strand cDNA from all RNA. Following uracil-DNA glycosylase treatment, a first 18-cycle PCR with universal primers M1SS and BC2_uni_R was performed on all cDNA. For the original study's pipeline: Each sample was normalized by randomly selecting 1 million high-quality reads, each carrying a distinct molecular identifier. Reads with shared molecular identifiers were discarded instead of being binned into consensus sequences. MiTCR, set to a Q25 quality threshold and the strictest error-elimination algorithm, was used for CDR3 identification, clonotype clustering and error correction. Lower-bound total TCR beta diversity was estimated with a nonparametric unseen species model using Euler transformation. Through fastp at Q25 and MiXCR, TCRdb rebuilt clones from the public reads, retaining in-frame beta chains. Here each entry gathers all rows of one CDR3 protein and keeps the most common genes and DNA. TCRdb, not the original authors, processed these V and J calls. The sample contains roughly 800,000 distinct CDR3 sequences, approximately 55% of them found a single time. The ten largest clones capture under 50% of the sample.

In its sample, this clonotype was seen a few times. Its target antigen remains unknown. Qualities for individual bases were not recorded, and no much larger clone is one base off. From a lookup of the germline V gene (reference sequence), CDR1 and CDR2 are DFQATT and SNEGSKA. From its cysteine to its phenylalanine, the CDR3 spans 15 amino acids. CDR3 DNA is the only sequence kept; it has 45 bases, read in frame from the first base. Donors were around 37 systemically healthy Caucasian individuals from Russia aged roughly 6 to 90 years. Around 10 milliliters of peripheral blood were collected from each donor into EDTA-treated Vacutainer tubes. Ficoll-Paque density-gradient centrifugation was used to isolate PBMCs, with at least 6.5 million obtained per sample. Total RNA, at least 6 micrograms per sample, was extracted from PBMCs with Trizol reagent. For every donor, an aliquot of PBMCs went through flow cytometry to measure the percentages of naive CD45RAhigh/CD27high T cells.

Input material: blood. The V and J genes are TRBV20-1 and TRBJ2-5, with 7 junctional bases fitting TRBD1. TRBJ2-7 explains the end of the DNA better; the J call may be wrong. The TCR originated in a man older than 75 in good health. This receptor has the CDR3 CSARDPWTGSYEQYF. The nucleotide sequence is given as TGCAGTGCTAGAGATCCCTGGACAGGCTCCTACGAGCAGTACTTC.